One sample yielded the 21 T cell receptor beta chains listed below, sequenced in a study of cytomegalovirus exposure and HLA in healthy donors. The study ran its PCR with 60 Vbeta and 13 Jbeta primers. Repertoires were generated with immunoSEQ multiplex PCR, while TCRdb's copy carries only in-frame clones and drops some. This sample carries 75,000 to 95,000 clones, about 73% of them seen once, and the ten largest clones take roughly 4.2%. The specimen sequenced was PBMCs. These receptors originate from a woman in her 40s in good health and CMV-seropositive.

The chain couples TRBV7-6 to TRBJ1-4; no definite D call. This CDR3 spans 16 amino acids. CDR1 is SGHVS and CDR2 is FNYEAQ in the germline V gene. The V gene lost 8 bases and the J gene lost 7 bases, with 23 bases spanning the gap. CDR3 protein: CASGLNPGGGIEKLFF. The CDR3 bases are TGTGCCAGCGGCCTAAATCCGGGAGGTGGGATTGAAAAACTGTTTTTT.

The gene calls are TRBV27 and TRBJ2-7; TRBD2 aligns across 10 bases. Per germline, CDR1 MNHEY and CDR2 SMNVEV (reference sequence). The V segment lost 5 bases and the J segment 0 bases; nucleotides outside the gene matches: 10. The CDR3 consists of 17 residues. This chain's CDR3 is CASSLGQAGGTSYEQYF. CDR3 nucleotide sequence: TGTGCCAGCAGTCTGGGACAAGCGGGGGGGACCTCCTACGAGCAGTACTTC.

This clone was recorded a few times. V usage is TRBV7-9 and J usage is TRBJ1-4; TRBD1 aligns across 7 bases. The CDR3 has 14 amino acids. Germline loops: CDR1 SEHNR, CDR2 FQNEAQ (reference sequence). The V gene end was trimmed by 7 bases and the J gene end by 7 bases; junction bases not matched to a gene: 9. Here the CDR3 reads CASNDDRDREKLFF. DNA for the CDR3: TGTGCCAGCAACGATGACAGGGATCGTGAAAAACTGTTTTTT. Full variable domain (missing parts from reference TRBV7-9 and TRBJ1-4): DTGVSQNPRHKITKRGQNVTFRCDPISEHNRLYWYRQTLGQGPEFLTYFQNEAQLEKSRLLSDRFSAERPKGSFSTLEIQRTEQGDSAMYLCASNDDRDREKLFFGSGTQLSVL.

The count of this clone is one. The V gene is TRBV6-5, the J gene TRBJ2-3; 7 bases line up with TRBD2. The CDR3 has 15 residues. Per germline, CDR1 MNHEY and CDR2 SVGAGI. J gave up 0 bases and V 3 bases, and 3 bases lay outside the gene matches. CDR3 loop: CASSYGTKSTDTQYF. CDR3 nucleotide sequence: TGTGCCAGCAGTTATGGGACTAAAAGCACAGATACGCAGTATTTT.

The chain uses TRBV7-2 and TRBJ2-3; 7 positions match TRBD2. CDR3 length: 14 amino acids. V dropped 1 base and J dropped 2; count of bases not matched to a gene: 0. CDR1 SGHTA and CDR2 FQGNSA come from the germline V gene. The CDR3 loop is CASSLGDYTDTQYF. The CDR3 DNA reads as TGTGCCAGCAGCTTAGGGGACTACACAGATACGCAGTATTTT. Supplemented by reference TRBV7-2 and TRBJ2-3, the full variable domain reads GAGVSQSPSNKVTEKGKDVELRCDPISGHTALYWYRQSLGQGLEFLIYFQGNSAPDKSGLPSDRFSAERTGGSVSTLTIQRTQQEDSAVYLCASSLGDYTDTQYFGPGTRLTVL.

The CDR3 sequence is CASSQPGQGANEQFF. The CDR3, as DNA: TGTGCCAGCAGTCAACCGGGACAGGGGGCGAATGAGCAGTTCTTC. The chain recombines TRBV6-5 with TRBJ2-1; 12 bases map to TRBD1. The germline CDR1 and CDR2 sequences are MNHEY and SVGAGI. J was trimmed by 7 bases and V by 5 bases; bases with no gene match: 6. The CDR3 covers 15 residues.

This chain links TRBV5-4 with TRBJ1-1, with 7 bases that match TRBD1. The germline CDR1 and CDR2 sequences are SGHNT and YYREEE (reference sequence). This CDR3 region has 16 residues. V dropped 0 bases and J dropped 5; count of bases not matched to a gene: 10. CDR3 in DNA: TGTGCCAGCAGCTTGGGTTCTGGGACAGCCGGGACTGAAGCTTTCTTT. Amino acid sequence: CASSLGSGTAGTEAFF.

This clone was seen a single time. The V and J genes are TRBV18 and TRBJ1-5; D is possibly TRBD1 (6 bases). Germline lookup yields CDR1 KGHSH and CDR2 LQKENI. This CDR3 has 15 residues. V shed 5 bases and J shed 2 bases, with 13 bases lying between them. CDR3 in DNA: TGTGCCAGCTCAGGGGAAGGACAGCGCAATCAGCCCCAGCATTTT. Amino acid sequence: CASSGEGQRNQPQHF.

A word on this clone: Other DNA sequences in the sample encode the same CDR3. The gene calls are TRBV11-3 and TRBJ2-2; TRBD2 matches at 11 bases. V dropped 3 bases and J dropped 3; count of bases not matched to a gene: 0. The CDR3 contains 15 residues. Germline CDR1 and CDR2: SGHNT and YENEEA. This chain's CDR3 is CASSLGLADTGELFF. CDR3 coding DNA: TGTGCCAGCAGCTTGGGACTAGCGGACACCGGGGAGCTGTTTTTT.

CDR3 sequence reads: CASSPPVMTQYF. The CDR3 bases are TGTGCCAGCAGCCCCCCTGTAATGACCCAGTACTTC. J is TRBJ2-5 and V is TRBV7-9; unclear D gene. CDR3 size: 12 residues. The V and J ends lost 5 bases and 7 bases respectively, with 11 bases between them. CDR1 is SEHNR and CDR2 is FQNEAQ in the germline V gene (reference sequence).

A word on this clone: A junction end diverges from the germline sequence, so it may reflect a read error. The V gene is TRBV6-5, the J gene TRBJ2-1; TRBD2 matches 10 bases. The CDR3 covers 14 residues. The germline CDR1 and CDR2 sequences are MNHEY and SVGAGI. The CDR3 DNA is TGTGCCAGCACCACTAGCGGGACCCACAATGAGCAGCTCTTC. Translating gives CASTTSGTHNEQLF.

The rearrangement links TRBV6-5 to TRBJ2-1; tentatively, D is TRBD1 (5 bases). The CDR3 totals 11 residues. The germline gives CDR1 MNHEY, CDR2 SVGAGI. V was trimmed by 6 bases and J by 10 bases, leaving 10 bases between them. Here the CDR3 reads CASRQGQEQFF. CDR3 nucleotides: TGTGCCAGCAGGCAGGGTCAGGAGCAGTTCTTC.

This sequence joins TRBV30 and TRBJ2-1; TRBD2 matches at 9 bases. Trimming at V came to 0 bases and at J to 7 bases, leaving 10 bases not matched to a gene. This CDR3 comprises 16 residues. Germline V gives CDR1 GTSNPN, CDR2 SVGIG (reference sequence). The CDR3 DNA reads as TGTGCCTGGAGTGTACTCCTAGCGGGGAGAGGGAATGAGCAGTTCTTC. The encoded protein is CAWSVLLAGRGNEQFF.

The chain links TRBV10-3 to TRBJ2-5; D may be TRBD1 (5 bases). CDR3 length equals 14 residues. In germline, CDR1 is ENHRY, CDR2 SYGVKD. V was cut by 2 bases and J by 2 bases, with 9 bases left in between. The CDR3 sequence is CAISEGAGQETQYF. The CDR3 nucleotides are TGTGCCATCAGTGAGGGGGCAGGGCAAGAGACCCAGTACTTC.

The CDR3 DNA follows: TGTGCCAGCAGCTTGGCGTCTAGCTTCGGCAATGAGCAGTTCTTC. This encodes CASSLASSFGNEQFF. The V and J genes are TRBV5-4 and TRBJ2-1, with TRBD2 as a possible D gene (5 bases). Germline CDR1 SGHNT, CDR2 YYREEE (reference sequence). Trimming removed 0 bases from V and 6 bases from J, with 13 bases in between. There are 15 residues in the CDR3.

The V gene is TRBV6-1, the J gene TRBJ2-7; a weak D match, TRBD1 (6 bases). Per germline, CDR1 MNHNS and CDR2 SASEGT. The CDR3 extends over 12 amino acids. V was pared by 4 bases and J by 9 bases, with 13 bases between. The CDR3 nucleotides read TGTGCCAGCAGTGCACAGGGAGTCGGGCAGTACTTC. Its translation: CASSAQGVGQYF.

This clone was seen a few times. The J gene is TRBJ2-3, the V gene TRBV19; 9 nucleotides agree with TRBD2. The CDR3 is made up of 15 amino acids. Per germline, CDR1 LNHDA and CDR2 SQIVND (reference sequence). Germline trimming cut 3 bases from V and 1 base from J; bases unmatched to any gene: 2. The DNA for the CDR3 is TGTGCCAGTAGTATCGCGGGAGGGGGCACAGATACGCAGTATTTT. Protein: CASSIAGGGTDTQYF.

This chain uses TRBV10-3 with TRBJ2-3, with 9 bases lining up with TRBD2. Germline loops: CDR1 ENHRY, CDR2 SYGVKD. CDR3 length equals 17 residues. The V and J ends lost 4 bases and 0 bases, in that order; junction bases with no gene match: 8. The CDR3 region is CAISGLAGTTSTDTQYF. CDR3 in DNA: TGTGCCATCAGTGGGCTAGCGGGAACAACTAGCACAGATACGCAGTATTTT.

The rearrangement uses TRBV28 and TRBJ2-1, with TRBD2 as a possible D gene (5 bases). Germline V lookup: CDR1 MDHEN, CDR2 SYDVKM. CDR3 length: 12 residues. V lost 3 bases and J 10 bases, leaving 10 bases between the germline ends. CDR3 nucleotides: TGTGCCAGCAGTTTCATAGCGAAGGAGCAGTTCTTC. It yields the protein CASSFIAKEQFF.

The genes are TRBV6-4 and TRBJ2-3, with TRBD2 identical over 12 bases. CDR1 MRHNA and CDR2 SNTAGT come from the germline V gene. After removal of 4 bases from V and 3 bases from J, the junction contained 8 bases not matched to a gene. CDR3 length equals 17 residues. For the CDR3, the DNA is TGTGCCAGCAGTGCCGCGACTAGCGGGAGTGGGACAGATACGCAGTATTTT. Translated, it gives CASSAATSGSGTDTQYF.

The chain combines TRBV7-9 with TRBJ2-3; 10 bases agree with TRBD2. This CDR3 is built from 16 residues. Unmatched junction bases numbered 7, after V lost 5 bases and J lost 2 bases. The V gene's germline CDR1 is SEHNR and CDR2 FQNEAQ (reference sequence). CDR3 region: CASSRGLAEDTDTQYF. The CDR3, as DNA: TGTGCCAGCAGCCGAGGACTAGCGGAGGACACAGATACGCAGTATTTT.